This note documents a single TCR beta chain sequence. Its antigen is unknown. Between the trimmed V and J ends, which lost 1 base and 4 bases, there was a span of 10 bases. CDR3 length equals 14 residues. Germline assignment: CDR1 SGHAT and CDR2 FQNNGV. This entry belongs to a study of T cell responses to AZD1222 COVID-19 vaccine. Overall study results and limits: Vaccine-related CD4 TCRs covered spike, predominating at 160-218 and 743-854. Just a handful of people given AZD1222 tested seropositive at baseline.

Assay: immunoSEQ multiplex PCR; the TCRdb copy retains only in-frame clones and omits some. The table lists fewer than 75,000 clones, approximately 83% of them singletons. The gene calls are TRBV11-2 and TRBJ1-1; D remains ambiguous. The starting material was peripheral blood, obtained on day 0 of AZD1222 vaccination. The source of this sequence is an adult in good health. Written as DNA, the CDR3 is TGTGCCAGCAGCTTAGCTGGAGGAAGCACTGAAGCTTTCTTT. Its protein product is CASSLAGGSTEAFF. Filled out from reference TRBV11-2 and TRBJ1-1, the complete variable domain reads EAGVAQSPRYKIIEKRQSVAFWCNPISGHATLYWYQQILGQGPKLLIQFQNNGVVDDSQLPKDRFSAERLKGVDSTLKIQPAKLEDSAVYLCASSLAGGSTEAFFGQGTRLTVV.